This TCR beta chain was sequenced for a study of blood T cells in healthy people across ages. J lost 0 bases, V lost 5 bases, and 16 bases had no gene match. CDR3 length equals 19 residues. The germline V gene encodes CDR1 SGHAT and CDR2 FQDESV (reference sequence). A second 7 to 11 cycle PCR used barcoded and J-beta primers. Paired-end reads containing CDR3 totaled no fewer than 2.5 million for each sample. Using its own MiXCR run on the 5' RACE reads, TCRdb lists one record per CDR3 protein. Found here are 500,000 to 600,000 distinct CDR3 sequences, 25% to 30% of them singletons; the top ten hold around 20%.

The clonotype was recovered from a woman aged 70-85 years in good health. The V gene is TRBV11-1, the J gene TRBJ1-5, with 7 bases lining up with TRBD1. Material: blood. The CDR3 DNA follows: TGTGCCAGCAGCCACGTGAGGGGGCTTTATTATTATAGCAATCAGCCCCAGCATTTT. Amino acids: CASSHVRGLYYYSNQPQHF. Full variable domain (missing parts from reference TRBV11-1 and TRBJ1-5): EAEVAQSPRYKITEKSQAVAFWCDPISGHATLYWYRQILGQGPELLVQFQDESVVDDSQLPKDRFSAERLKGVDSTLKIQPAELGDSAMYLCASSHVRGLYYYSNQPQHFGDGTRLSIL.